Below, 23 T cell receptor beta chains from the same sample are listed, as sequenced in a study of blood T cell repertoires in COVID-19. Here immunoSEQ multiplex PCR was the method, and the copy in TCRdb shows in-frame clones only, minus some. The table has approximately 150,000 clones, about 88% seen once. Sequenced input: peripheral blood. All receptors derive from a human donor with acute or convalescent COVID-19. The donor label of this sample is uncertain.

This clone was counted once. The chain has TRBV7-2 and TRBJ2-2; a weak D match, TRBD1 (6 bases). The V gene's germline CDR1 is SGHTA and CDR2 FQGNSA. V dropped 5 bases and J dropped 5 bases, with 15 bases sitting between them. The CDR3 contains 15 residues. The CDR3 is CASSPQGQKTGELFF. The CDR3 region has the DNA TGTGCCAGCAGCCCACAGGGTCAAAAAACCGGGGAGCTGTTTTTT.

The chain links TRBV6-5 to TRBJ1-2, with 7 bases fitting TRBD1. The V gene's germline CDR1 is MNHEY and CDR2 SVGAGI. J gave up 5 bases and V 4 bases, and 7 bases lay outside the gene matches. CDR3 length equals 14 residues. The CDR3 protein is CASSSSGTVYGYTF. DNA of the CDR3: TGTGCCAGCAGTTCGTCCGGGACAGTTTATGGCTACACCTTC.

This chain joins TRBV19 and TRBJ2-5, with D maybe TRBD1 (7 bases). This CDR3 has 16 residues. Looked up from germline, CDR1 is LNHDA and CDR2 is SQIVND (reference sequence). The germline V and J ends were trimmed by 4 bases and 2 bases, with 17 bases remaining between them. CDR3 nucleotides: TGTGCCAGTAGTAGACCCGTGGCAGGGGGGCAAGAGACCCAGTACTTC. Residues: CASSRPVAGGQETQYF.

The chain uses TRBV6-5 and TRBJ2-1, with D tentatively TRBD1 (6 bases). CDR3 length equals 14 residues. V was pared by 5 bases and J by 8 bases, with 16 bases between. CDR1 is MNHEY, CDR2 SVGAGI, per germline. The CDR3 region has the DNA TGTGCCAGCAGTCCCCCAGGGGTGGGGGATGAGCAGTTCTTC. Amino acid sequence: CASSPPGVGDEQFF.

J is TRBJ2-2 and V is TRBV6-2 or TRBV6-3; maybe TRBD2 (7 bases). V was trimmed by 3 bases and J by 0 bases, leaving 14 bases between them. The CDR3 length is 17 residues. CDR1 and CDR2 (germline): MNHEY, SVGEGT. This CDR3 reads CASSYQFGGPNTGELFF. CDR3 in DNA: TGTGCCAGCAGTTATCAGTTCGGGGGGCCGAACACCGGGGAGCTGTTTTTT.

The V gene is TRBV4-2, the J gene TRBJ1-1; D remains unclear. Trimming removed 4 bases at V and 5 bases at J, with 17 bases between. Germline V gives CDR1 LGHNA, CDR2 YNFKEQ. The CDR3 spans 15 residues. The CDR3 is CASSPLRGGGTEAFF. The CDR3 DNA reads TGTGCCAGCAGCCCACTCAGAGGTGGTGGGACTGAAGCTTTCTTT.

The chain carries TRBV11-3 and TRBJ2-1, with a tentative D call TRBD2 (5 bases). This CDR3 contains 14 residues. The V gene's germline CDR1 is SGHNT and CDR2 YENEEA. The V and J ends lost 8 bases and 1 base respectively, with 12 bases between them. This chain's CDR3 is CASSGSSSYNEQFF. For the CDR3, the DNA is TGTGCCAGCTCGGGGAGTAGTTCCTACAATGAGCAGTTCTTC.

This clone was found once. V is TRBV2 and J is TRBJ2-2; 9 bases are shared with TRBD1. CDR3 length: 13 residues. J lost 4 bases, V lost 6 bases, and 0 bases had no gene match. Germline V lookup: CDR1 SNHLY, CDR2 FYNNEI. DNA for the CDR3: TGTGCCAGCAGGACAGGGGGCACCGGGGAGCTGTTTTTT. It is translated as CASRTGGTGELFF.

The V call is TRBV27, the J call TRBJ1-6, with a possible D match to TRBD1 (6 bases). Between the trimmed V and J ends, which lost 6 bases and 7 bases, there was a span of 13 bases. CDR1 MNHEY and CDR2 SMNVEV come from the germline V gene (reference sequence). CDR3 length: 14 residues. The CDR3 DNA sequence: TGTGCCAGCAGCCTGGAAGGGACAAATTCACCCCTCCACTTT. It translates to CASSLEGTNSPLHF.

The chain has TRBV7-8 and TRBJ2-7; 10 nucleotides match TRBD1. Germline V gene data show CDR1 as SGHVS and CDR2 as FQNEAQ. The CDR3 loop spans 14 amino acids. Trimming took 5 bases from V and 2 from J; bases not matched to a gene: 3. This CDR3 is CASSRGTGAYEQYV. CDR3 bases: TGTGCCAGCAGCAGAGGGACAGGGGCCTACGAGCAGTACGTC.

The chain uses TRBV10-3 and TRBJ1-2, with a weak D call TRBD1 (6 bases). V shed 4 bases and J shed 7 bases, with 13 bases lying between them. The CDR3 consists of 13 residues. Looked up from germline, CDR1 is ENHRY and CDR2 is SYGVKD. The CDR3: CAISGSGVVGYTF. CDR3 nucleotide sequence: TGTGCCATCAGTGGGTCAGGGGTCGTTGGCTACACCTTC.

The chain joins TRBV6-5 to TRBJ1-5; the match to TRBD1 covers 7 bases. There are 13 residues in the CDR3. Trimming at V came to 8 bases and at J to 7 bases, leaving 8 bases not matched to a gene. Germline V gene lookup returns CDR1 MNHEY and CDR2 SVGAGI. The CDR3 nucleotides read TGTGCCAGCTGGACAGGAACCGGGCAGCCCCAGCATTTT. This encodes CASWTGTGQPQHF.

V and J are TRBV14 and TRBJ1-1, with 8 positions matching TRBD1. The CDR3 runs 11 residues. Germline V CDR1 and CDR2: SGHDN, FVKESK. Unmatched junction bases numbered 2, after V lost 10 bases and J lost 4 bases. CDR3 coding DNA: TGTGCCACCGGACAGGGCACTGAAGCTTTCTTT. Translated: CATGQGTEAFF.

The chain is built from TRBV5-1 and TRBJ2-4; the match to TRBD1 covers 9 bases. This CDR3 spans 16 amino acids. V dropped 4 bases and J dropped 6; count of bases not matched to a gene: 11. Germline V gene sequence: CDR1 SGHRS, CDR2 YFSETQ. The CDR3 region is CASSSRSGTGINIQYF. The CDR3 nucleotides are TGCGCCAGCAGCAGCAGATCCGGGACAGGGATAAACATTCAGTACTTC.

This clone was detected once. V gene TRBV2 combines with J gene TRBJ2-3; tentatively, D is TRBD1 (6 bases). CDR1 is SNHLY, CDR2 FYNNEI, per germline. The V end lost 7 bases, the J end lost 2 bases, and 10 bases lay between the germline ends. The CDR3 sequence is 13 residues long. Written as DNA, the CDR3 is TGTGCCAGCACAGGGGCCCCCACAGATACGCAGTATTTT. The encoded protein is CASTGAPTDTQYF.

V gene TRBV27 combines with J gene TRBJ2-5; D gene unclear. Germline values: CDR1 MNHEY, CDR2 SMNVEV (reference sequence). Trimming took 0 bases from V and 0 from J, leaving 8 bases between them. The CDR3 loop spans 15 amino acids. In DNA form, the CDR3 reads TGTGCCAGCAGTTTATCGAGGCAGTACCAAGAGACCCAGTACTTC. Its protein product is CASSLSRQYQETQYF.

In this sample, this clone turned up a few times. The gene calls are TRBV15 and TRBJ2-1; no clear D. The CDR3 has 17 residues. CDR1 is LNHNV, CDR2 YYDKDF, per germline (reference sequence). Trimming pared 1 base from V and 6 bases from J, leaving 19 bases between. Written as DNA, the CDR3 is TGTGCCACCAGCAGAGTGCCCCCCGGGTTACTAAGCAATGAGCAGTTCTTC. Translation: CATSRVPPGLLSNEQFF. Using reference TRBV15 and TRBJ2-1 for the parts outside the CDR3, the full variable domain is DAMVIQNPRYQVTQFGKPVTLSCSQTLNHNVMYWYQQKSSQAPKLLFHYYDKDFNNEADTPDNFQSRRPNTSFCFLDIRSPGLGDTAMYLCATSRVPPGLLSNEQFFGPGTRLTVL.

The V gene is TRBV5-5, the J gene TRBJ2-1; 11 nucleotides agree with TRBD1. This CDR3 region has 15 residues. Germline values: CDR1 SGHKS, CDR2 YYEKEE (reference sequence). The J segment lost 7 bases and the V segment lost 1 base, leaving 4 bases of the junction unmatched. The DNA for the CDR3 is TGTGCCAGCAGCTTGTTTGGACAGGGGGCGAATGAGCAGTTCTTC. Amino acids: CASSLFGQGANEQFF.

J is TRBJ1-2 and V is TRBV29-1; D remains unclear. Germline lookup yields CDR1 SQVTM and CDR2 ANQGSEA. There are 14 residues in the CDR3. The V gene lost 6 bases and the J gene lost 8 bases, with 22 bases spanning the gap. The CDR3 reads CSVTPTWSAVGYTF. As DNA, the CDR3 is TGCAGCGTCACTCCCACTTGGTCGGCGGTCGGCTACACCTTC. The complete variable domain, with remaining parts taken from reference TRBV29-1 and TRBJ1-2, reads SAVISQKPSRDICQRGTSLTIQCQVDSQVTMMFWYRQQPGQSLTLIATANQGSEATYESGFVIDKFPISRPNLTFSTLTVSNMSPEDSSIYLCSVTPTWSAVGYTFGSGTRLTVV.

This rearrangement joins TRBV7-9 to TRBJ2-3; TRBD1 is a possible D gene (6 bases). The CDR3 has 15 amino acids. V was cut by 4 bases and J by 0 bases, with 11 bases left in between. CDR1 and CDR2 from the germline V gene are SEHNR and FQNEAQ (reference sequence). CDR3 loop: CASSSWTASTDTQYF. The CDR3 nucleotides read TGTGCCAGCAGCTCCTGGACAGCTAGCACAGATACGCAGTATTTT.

This clone was counted once. CDR3 sequence (DNA): TGTGCCAGCAGCTCTCGACTAGCGACCTACAATGAGCAGTTCTTC. This encodes CASSSRLATYNEQFF. This chain links TRBV7-9 with TRBJ2-1; 8 nucleotides line up with TRBD2. The ends lost 4 bases at V and 2 bases at J; junction bases unmatched: 4. The CDR3 runs to 15 residues. Germline CDR1 SEHNR, CDR2 FQNEAQ (reference sequence). Supplemented by reference TRBV7-9 and TRBJ2-1, the full variable domain reads DTGVSQNPRHKITKRGQNVTFRCDPISEHNRLYWYRQTLGQGPEFLTYFQNEAQLEKSRLLSDRFSAERPKGSFSTLEIQRTEQGDSAMYLCASSSRLATYNEQFFGPGTRLTVL.

This sequence joins TRBV7-3 and TRBJ1-1; D is unresolved. The CDR3 covers 16 residues. Trimming pared 4 bases from V and 3 bases from J, leaving 18 bases between. Germline V CDR1 and CDR2: SGHTA, FQGTGA. The CDR3 here is CASSSHMFRGDTEAFF. DNA of the CDR3: TGTGCCAGCAGCTCTCACATGTTCCGCGGGGACACTGAAGCTTTCTTT. Full variable domain (rest looked up from reference TRBV7-3 and TRBJ1-1): GAGVSQTPSNKVTEKGKYVELRCDPISGHTALYWYRQSLGQGPEFLIYFQGTGAADDSGLPNDRFFAVRPEGSVSTLKIQRTERGDSAVYLCASSSHMFRGDTEAFFGQGTRLTVV.

The chain links TRBV4-2 to TRBJ1-2, with 8 positions matching TRBD1. The V gene end was trimmed by 2 bases and the J gene end by 7 bases; junction bases not matched to a gene: 6. CDR1 is LGHNA and CDR2 is YNFKEQ in the germline V gene. The CDR3 runs 14 residues. The CDR3: CASSQPDRGPGYTF. The CDR3 DNA reads TGTGCCAGCAGCCAACCCGACAGGGGTCCTGGCTACACCTTC.